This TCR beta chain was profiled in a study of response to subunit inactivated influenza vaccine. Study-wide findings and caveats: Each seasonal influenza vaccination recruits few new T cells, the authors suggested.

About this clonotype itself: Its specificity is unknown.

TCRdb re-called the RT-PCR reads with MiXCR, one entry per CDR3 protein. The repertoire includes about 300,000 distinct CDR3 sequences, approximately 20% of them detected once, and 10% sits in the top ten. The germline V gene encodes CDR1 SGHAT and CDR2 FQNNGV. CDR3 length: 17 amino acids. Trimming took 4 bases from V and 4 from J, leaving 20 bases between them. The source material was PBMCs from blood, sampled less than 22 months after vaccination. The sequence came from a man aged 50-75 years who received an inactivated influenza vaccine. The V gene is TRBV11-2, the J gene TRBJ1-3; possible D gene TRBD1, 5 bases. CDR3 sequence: CASSSGPYRGKGNTIYF. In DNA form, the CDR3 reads TGTGCCAGCAGCTCCGGCCCTTATAGGGGCAAAGGAAACACCATATATTTT.